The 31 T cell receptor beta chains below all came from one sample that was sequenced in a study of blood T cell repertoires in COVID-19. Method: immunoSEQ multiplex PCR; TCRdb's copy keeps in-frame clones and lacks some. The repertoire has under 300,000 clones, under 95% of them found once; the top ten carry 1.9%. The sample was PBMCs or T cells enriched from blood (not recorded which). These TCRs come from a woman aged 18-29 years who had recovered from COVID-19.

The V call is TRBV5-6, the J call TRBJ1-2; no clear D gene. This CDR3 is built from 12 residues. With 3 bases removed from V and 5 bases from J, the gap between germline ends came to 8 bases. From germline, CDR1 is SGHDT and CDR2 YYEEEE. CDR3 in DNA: TGTGCCAGCAGCTCCGACATGTATGGCTACACCTTC. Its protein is CASSSDMYGYTF.

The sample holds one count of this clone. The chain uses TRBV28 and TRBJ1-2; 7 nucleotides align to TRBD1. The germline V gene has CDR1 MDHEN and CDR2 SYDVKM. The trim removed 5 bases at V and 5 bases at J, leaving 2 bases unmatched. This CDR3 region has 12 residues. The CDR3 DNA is TGTGCCAGCAGTAACAGGGGTTATGGCTACACCTTC. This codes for CASSNRGYGYTF.

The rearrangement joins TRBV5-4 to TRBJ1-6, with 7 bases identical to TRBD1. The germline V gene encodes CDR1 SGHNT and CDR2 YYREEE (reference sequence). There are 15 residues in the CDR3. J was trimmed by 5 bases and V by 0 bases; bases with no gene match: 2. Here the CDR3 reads CASSLDRGHNSPLHF. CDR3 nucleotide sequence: TGTGCCAGCAGCTTGGACAGGGGACATAATTCACCCCTCCACTTT.

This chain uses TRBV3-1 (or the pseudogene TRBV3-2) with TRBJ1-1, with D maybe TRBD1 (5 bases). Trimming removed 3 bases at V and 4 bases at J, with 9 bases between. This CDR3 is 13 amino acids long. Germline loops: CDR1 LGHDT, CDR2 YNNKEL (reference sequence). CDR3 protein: CASSHLGGTEAFF. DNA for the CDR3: TGTGCCAGCAGCCATCTGGGGGGCACTGAAGCTTTCTTT.

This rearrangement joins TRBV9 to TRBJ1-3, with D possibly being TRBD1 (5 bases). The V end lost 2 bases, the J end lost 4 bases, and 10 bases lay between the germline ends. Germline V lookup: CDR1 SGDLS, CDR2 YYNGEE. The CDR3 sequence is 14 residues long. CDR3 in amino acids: CASSVQGAGNTIYF. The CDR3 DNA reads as TGTGCCAGCAGCGTCCAGGGTGCGGGAAACACCATATATTTT. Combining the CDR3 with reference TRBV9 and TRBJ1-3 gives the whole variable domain DSGVTQTPKHLITATGQRVTLRCSPRSGDLSVYWYQQSLDQGLQFLIQYYNGEERAKGNILERFSAQQFPDLHSELNLSSLELGDSALYFCASSVQGAGNTIYFGEGSWLTVV.

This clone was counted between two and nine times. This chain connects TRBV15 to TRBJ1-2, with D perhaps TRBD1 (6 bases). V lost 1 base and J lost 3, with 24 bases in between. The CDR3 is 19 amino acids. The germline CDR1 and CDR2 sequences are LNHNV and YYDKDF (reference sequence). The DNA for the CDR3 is TGTGCCACCAGCAGAGCCGCCAGGGGCGGAACTTTAGGGGACTATGGCTACACCTTC. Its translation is CATSRAARGGTLGDYGYTF.

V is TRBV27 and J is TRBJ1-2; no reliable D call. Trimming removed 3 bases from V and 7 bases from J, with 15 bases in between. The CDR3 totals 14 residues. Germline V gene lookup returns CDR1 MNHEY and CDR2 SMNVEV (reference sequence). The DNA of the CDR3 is TGTGCCAGCAGTTTTAATAACCGCACGGGTGGCTACACCTTC. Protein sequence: CASSFNNRTGGYTF.

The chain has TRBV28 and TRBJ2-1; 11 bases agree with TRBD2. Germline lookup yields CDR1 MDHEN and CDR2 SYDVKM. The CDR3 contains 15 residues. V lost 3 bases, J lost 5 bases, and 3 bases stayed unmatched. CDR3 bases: TGTGCCAGCAGTTTTGTGGGACTAGCGGACAATGAGCAGTTCTTC. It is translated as CASSFVGLADNEQFF.

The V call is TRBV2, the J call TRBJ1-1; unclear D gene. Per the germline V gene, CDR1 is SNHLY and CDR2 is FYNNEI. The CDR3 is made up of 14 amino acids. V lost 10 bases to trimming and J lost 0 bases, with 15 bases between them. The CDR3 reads CATPRGLMNTEAFF. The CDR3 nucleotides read TGTGCCACCCCCAGAGGGCTGATGAACACTGAAGCTTTCTTT.

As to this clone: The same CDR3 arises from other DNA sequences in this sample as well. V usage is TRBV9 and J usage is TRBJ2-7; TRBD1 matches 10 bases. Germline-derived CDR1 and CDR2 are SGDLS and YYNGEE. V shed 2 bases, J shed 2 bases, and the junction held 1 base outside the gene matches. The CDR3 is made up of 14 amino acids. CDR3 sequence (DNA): TGTGCCAGCAGCGTTGGACAGGGGGCCTACGAGCAGTACTTC. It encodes CASSVGQGAYEQYF.

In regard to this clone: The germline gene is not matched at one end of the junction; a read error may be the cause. This chain's CDR3 is CASTLGENSIAFF. CDR3 in DNA: TGTGCCAGCACCTTGGGCGAGAATTCTATAGCTTTCTTT. The gene calls are TRBV5-4 and TRBJ1-1; D remains unclear. This CDR3 spans 13 amino acids. Germline V gives CDR1 SGHNT, CDR2 YYREEE (reference sequence).

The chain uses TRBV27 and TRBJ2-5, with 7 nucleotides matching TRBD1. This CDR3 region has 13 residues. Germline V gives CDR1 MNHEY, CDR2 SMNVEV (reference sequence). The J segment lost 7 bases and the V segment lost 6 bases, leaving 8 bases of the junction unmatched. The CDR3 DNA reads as TGTGCCAGCAGGCTATCCGGACAGGTGACCCAGTACTTC. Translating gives CASRLSGQVTQYF.

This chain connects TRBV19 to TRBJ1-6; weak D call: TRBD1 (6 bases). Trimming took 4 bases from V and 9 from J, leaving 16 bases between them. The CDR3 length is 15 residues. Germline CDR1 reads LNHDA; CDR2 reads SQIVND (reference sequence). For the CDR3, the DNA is TGTGCCAGTAGTAAGGGGGGGATGGAAATTTCACCCCTCCACTTT. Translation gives CASSKGGMEISPLHF.

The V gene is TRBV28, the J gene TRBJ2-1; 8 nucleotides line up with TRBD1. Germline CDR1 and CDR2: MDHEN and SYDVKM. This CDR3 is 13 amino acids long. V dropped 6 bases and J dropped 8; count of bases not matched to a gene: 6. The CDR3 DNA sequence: TGTGCCAGCAGAACCTACAGGGGGGATGAGCAGTTCTTC. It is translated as CASRTYRGDEQFF.

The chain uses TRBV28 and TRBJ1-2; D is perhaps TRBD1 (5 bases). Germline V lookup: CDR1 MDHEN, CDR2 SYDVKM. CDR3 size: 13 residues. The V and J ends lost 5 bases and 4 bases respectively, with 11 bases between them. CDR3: CASSPRQTYGYTF. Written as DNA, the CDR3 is TGTGCCAGCAGTCCAAGACAGACCTATGGCTACACCTTC.

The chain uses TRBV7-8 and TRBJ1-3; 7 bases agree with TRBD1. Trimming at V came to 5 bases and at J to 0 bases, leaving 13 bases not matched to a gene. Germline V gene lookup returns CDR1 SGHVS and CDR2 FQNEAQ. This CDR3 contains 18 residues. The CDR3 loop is CASSARDSTLLSGNTIYF. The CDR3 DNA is TGTGCCAGCAGCGCGCGGGACAGCACCCTTCTCTCTGGAAACACCATATATTTT.

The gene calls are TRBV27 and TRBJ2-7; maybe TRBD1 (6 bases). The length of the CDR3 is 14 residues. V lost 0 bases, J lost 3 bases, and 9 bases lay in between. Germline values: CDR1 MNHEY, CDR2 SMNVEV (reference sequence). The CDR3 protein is CASSLSVRGYEQYF. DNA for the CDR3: TGTGCCAGCAGTTTATCGGTCAGGGGCTACGAGCAGTACTTC.

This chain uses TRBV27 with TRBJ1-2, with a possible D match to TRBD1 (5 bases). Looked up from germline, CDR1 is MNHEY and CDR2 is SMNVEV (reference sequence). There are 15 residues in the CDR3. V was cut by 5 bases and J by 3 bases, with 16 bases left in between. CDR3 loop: CASSRGKGWDYGYTF. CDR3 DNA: TGTGCCAGCAGTAGGGGAAAAGGGTGGGACTATGGCTACACCTTC.

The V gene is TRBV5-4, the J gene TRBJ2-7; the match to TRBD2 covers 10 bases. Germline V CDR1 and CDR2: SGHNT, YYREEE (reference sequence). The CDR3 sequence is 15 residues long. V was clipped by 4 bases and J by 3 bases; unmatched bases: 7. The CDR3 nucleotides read TGTGCCAGCAGCATCGGGACTAGCGCTAACTACGAGCAGTACTTC. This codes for CASSIGTSANYEQYF.

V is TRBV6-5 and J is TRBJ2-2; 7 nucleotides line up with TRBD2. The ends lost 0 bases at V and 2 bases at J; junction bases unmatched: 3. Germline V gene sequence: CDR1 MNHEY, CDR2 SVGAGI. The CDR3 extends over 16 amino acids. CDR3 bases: TGTGCCAGCAGTTACTCGAAGCGGGGTAACACCGGGGAGCTGTTTTTT. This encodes CASSYSKRGNTGELFF.

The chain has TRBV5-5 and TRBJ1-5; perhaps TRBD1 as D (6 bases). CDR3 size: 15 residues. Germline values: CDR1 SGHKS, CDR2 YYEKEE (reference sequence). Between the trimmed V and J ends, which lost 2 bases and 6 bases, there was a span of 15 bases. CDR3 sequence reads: CASSLLQGASQPQHF. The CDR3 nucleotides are TGTGCCAGCAGCTTATTACAGGGTGCTAGTCAGCCCCAGCATTTT. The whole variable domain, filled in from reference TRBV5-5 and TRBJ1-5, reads DAGVTQSPTHLIKTRGQQVTLRCSPISGHKSVSWYQQVLGQGPQFIFQYYEKEERGRGNFPDRFSARQFPNYSSELNVNALLLGDSALYLCASSLLQGASQPQHFGDGTRLSIL.

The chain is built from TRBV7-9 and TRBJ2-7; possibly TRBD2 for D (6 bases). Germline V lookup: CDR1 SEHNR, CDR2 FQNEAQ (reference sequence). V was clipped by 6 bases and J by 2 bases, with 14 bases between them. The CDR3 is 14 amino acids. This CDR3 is CASRPGETTYEQYF. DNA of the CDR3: TGTGCCAGCAGGCCGGGAGAGACCACCTACGAGCAGTACTTC.

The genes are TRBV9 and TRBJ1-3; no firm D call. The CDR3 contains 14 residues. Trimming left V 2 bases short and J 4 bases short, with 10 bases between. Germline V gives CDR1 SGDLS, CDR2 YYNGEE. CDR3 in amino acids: CASSVTGLGNTIYF. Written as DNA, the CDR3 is TGTGCCAGCAGCGTCACCGGTCTCGGAAACACCATATATTTT.

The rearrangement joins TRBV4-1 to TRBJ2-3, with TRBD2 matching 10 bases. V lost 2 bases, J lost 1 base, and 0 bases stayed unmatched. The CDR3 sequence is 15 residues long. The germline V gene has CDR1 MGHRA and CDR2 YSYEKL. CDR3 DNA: TGCGCCAGCAGCCAAAGCGGGAGGGGCACAGATACGCAGTATTTT. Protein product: CASSQSGRGTDTQYF.

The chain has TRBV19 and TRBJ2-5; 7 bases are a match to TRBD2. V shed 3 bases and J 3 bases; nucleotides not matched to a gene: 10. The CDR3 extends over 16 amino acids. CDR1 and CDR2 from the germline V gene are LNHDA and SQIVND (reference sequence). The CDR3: CASSMRERNWKETQYF. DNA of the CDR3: TGTGCCAGTAGTATGCGGGAGAGAAACTGGAAAGAGACCCAGTACTTC.

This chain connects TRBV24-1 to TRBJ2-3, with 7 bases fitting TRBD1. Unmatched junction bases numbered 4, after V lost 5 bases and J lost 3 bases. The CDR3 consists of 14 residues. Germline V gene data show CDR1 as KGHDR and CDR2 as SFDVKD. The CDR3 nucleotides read TGTGCCACCAGTGCTCAGGGGGAGACAGATACGCAGTATTTT. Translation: CATSAQGETDTQYF.

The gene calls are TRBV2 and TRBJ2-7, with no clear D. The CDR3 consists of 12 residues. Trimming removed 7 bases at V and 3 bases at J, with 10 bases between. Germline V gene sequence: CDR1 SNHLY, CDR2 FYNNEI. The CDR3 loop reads CASTERFYEQYF. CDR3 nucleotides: TGTGCCAGCACTGAGAGATTCTACGAGCAGTACTTC.

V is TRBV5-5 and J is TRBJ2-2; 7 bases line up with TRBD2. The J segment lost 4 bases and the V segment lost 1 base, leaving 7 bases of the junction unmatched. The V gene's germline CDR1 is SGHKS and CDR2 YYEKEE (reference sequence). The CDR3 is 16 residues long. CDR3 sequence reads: CASSLRTGGVTGELFF. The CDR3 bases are TGTGCCAGCAGCTTGAGAACGGGGGGAGTCACCGGGGAGCTGTTTTTT.

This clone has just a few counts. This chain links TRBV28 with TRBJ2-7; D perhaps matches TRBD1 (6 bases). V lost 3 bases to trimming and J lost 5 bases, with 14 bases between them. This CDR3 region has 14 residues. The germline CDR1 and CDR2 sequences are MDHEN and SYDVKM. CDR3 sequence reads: CASSFGAGVDEQYF. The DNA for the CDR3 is TGTGCCAGCAGTTTTGGGGCAGGGGTTGACGAGCAGTACTTC.

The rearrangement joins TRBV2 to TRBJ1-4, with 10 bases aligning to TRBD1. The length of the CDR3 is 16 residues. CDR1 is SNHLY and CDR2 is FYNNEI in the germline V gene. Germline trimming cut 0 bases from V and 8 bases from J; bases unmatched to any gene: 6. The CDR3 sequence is CASSEARGTGAEKLFF. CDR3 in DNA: TGTGCCAGCAGTGAAGCCCGGGGGACAGGGGCAGAAAAACTGTTTTTT. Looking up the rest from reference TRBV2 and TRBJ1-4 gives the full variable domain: EPEVTQTPSHQVTQMGQEVILRCVPISNHLYFYWYRQILGQKVEFLVSFYNNEISEKSEIFDDQFSVERPDGSNFTLKIRSTKLEDSAMYFCASSEARGTGAEKLFFGSGTQLSVL.

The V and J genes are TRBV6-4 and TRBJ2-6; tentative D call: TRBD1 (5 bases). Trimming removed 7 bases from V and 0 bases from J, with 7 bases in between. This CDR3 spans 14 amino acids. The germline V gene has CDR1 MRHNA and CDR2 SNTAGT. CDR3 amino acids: CASTTGSGANVLTF. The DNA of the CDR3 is TGTGCCAGCACCACAGGCTCTGGGGCCAACGTCCTGACTTTC.